This entry is about one T cell receptor (beta chain). Its antigen is currently unknown. Trimming shortened V by 6 bases and J by 10 bases, and 13 bases separated the two germline ends. The CDR3 has 12 residues. Germline assignment: CDR1 ENHRY and CDR2 SYGVKD. Together with a sample-barcoded 5' primer, a J-beta primer mix was included in a second PCR lasting about 6 to 11 cycles. Each cDNA molecule, via a template-switch adaptor with 12 random nucleotides, was tagged. TCRdb processed the 5' RACE reads anew with MiXCR; each CDR3 protein has one entry. This sample has 650,000 or so distinct CDR3 sequences, with under 65% found just once. The data stem from a study of blood T cells in healthy people across ages. Broader study findings: Diversity was higher, and naive CD4+ cells more numerous, in long-lived donors than in aged donors. Unknown CMV status may confound age-related changes in expanded clones.

This clonotype was sampled from a woman of 80 years or more in good health. The chain carries TRBV10-3 and TRBJ2-1, with D perhaps matching TRBD1 or TRBD2 (7 bases each). The sequenced sample consisted of blood. The CDR3: CAISDREGEQFF. The DNA of the CDR3 is TGTGCCATCAGCGACAGGGAGGGGGAGCAGTTCTTC.